The clone carrying this T cell receptor beta chain showed up just a few times. As yet, its antigen is unknown. The data derive from a study of identical twins. TCRdb recomputed calls from the 5' RACE reads with MiXCR, one row per CDR3 protein. The profile shows hundreds of thousands of distinct CDR3 sequences, about 20% of them singletons. Study-wide findings and caveats: With monozygotic twins, out-of-frame TCR alpha sharing exceeded what models estimated. Twin pairs' shared out-of-frame alpha sequences were enriched in low generation probability.

V was pared by 3 bases and J by 6 bases, with 16 bases between. Germline CDR1 and CDR2: DFQATT and SNEGSKA (reference sequence). CDR3 length: 14 amino acids. The sample also formed part of further work on T cells expressing NK-cell markers. That study reports: Beta-chain profiling covered CD3+CD56+NKG2C+, CD3+CD56+NKG2C- and CD3+CD56-NKG2C+ sorted subsets. HCMV specificity was not established for the expanded NKG2C+ T cell clones.

This chain uses TRBV20-1 with TRBJ2-3; either TRBD1 or TRBD2 may supply D (6 bases each). This receptor was obtained from a young woman in good health. The sample consisted of PBMCs. This CDR3 reads CSASLTRGSDTQYF. In nucleotides, the CDR3 is TGCAGTGCTAGTCTGACTAGGGGGTCGGATACGCAGTATTTT.